The rows below give T cell receptor beta chains drawn from one sample of a study of cytomegalovirus exposure and HLA in healthy donors. Method: immunoSEQ multiplex PCR; TCRdb's copy keeps in-frame clones and lacks some. This table has over 150,000 clones, just under 85% appearing once. Sequencing was carried out using PBMCs. These receptors all come from a girl aged 5-17 years in good health and CMV-seropositive. CDR3s include the opening cysteine and the closing phenylalanine or tryptophan. A D gene is named only where the DNA matches it firmly. Clone size is not always given. Where it is, it says once, few, many or a class for expanded clones.

d_gene	v_gene	j_gene	abundance	CDR3aa	CDR3nt
TRBD1	TRBV9	TRBJ2-1	NA	CASSVGGRGQGYDEQFF	TGTGCCAGCAGCGTGGGAGGTCGAGGACAGGGGTATGATGAGCAGTTCTTC
NA	TRBV9	TRBJ2-3	NA	CASSSYSGYSTDTQYF	TGTGCCAGCAGCTCCTATAGCGGCTATAGCACAGATACGCAGTATTTT
TRBD1	TRBV4-1	TRBJ1-6	NA	CASSHPGGQGANSPLHF	TGCGCCAGCAGCCACCCTGGGGGGCAGGGGGCTAATTCACCCCTCCACTTT
NA	TRBV6-5	TRBJ2-7	NA	CASSRAQGYEQYF	TGTGCCAGCAGTCGCGCGCAGGGTTACGAGCAGTACTTC
TRBD1	TRBV30	TRBJ2-2	NA	CAWKIRGQGAGITGELFF	TGTGCCTGGAAAATCCGGGGACAGGGGGCCGGTATCACCGGGGAGCTGTTTTTT
TRBD2	TRBV7-2	TRBJ2-3	NA	CASSLVGLVIATDTQYF	TGTGCCAGCAGCTTAGTGGGACTAGTGATCGCGACAGATACGCAGTATTTT
TRBD2	TRBV7-8	TRBJ2-7	NA	CASSFPVTSGTYEQYF	TGTGCCAGCAGCTTCCCGGTGACTAGCGGAACCTACGAGCAGTACTTC
NA	TRBV6-1	TRBJ1-1	NA	CASVIFITGTEAFF	TGTGCCAGCGTTATATTTATCACGGGCACTGAAGCTTTCTTT
TRBD1	TRBV4-1	TRBJ1-1	NA	CASSRWSSGTGDAEAFF	TGCGCCAGCAGCCGATGGTCTTCTGGGACAGGGGATGCTGAAGCTTTCTTT
TRBD2	TRBV4-1	TRBJ2-7	once	CASSQVEAGEYEQYF	TGCGCCAGCAGCCAAGTAGAAGCGGGGGAATACGAGCAGTACTTC
TRBD2	TRBV7-3	TRBJ2-7	NA	CASSPREGYEQYF	TGTGCCAGCAGCCCCAGGGAGGGCTACGAGCAGTACTTC
NA	TRBV13	TRBJ2-5	NA	CASRGGGTETQYF	TGTGCCAGCAGGGGTGGGGGGACGGAGACCCAGTACTTC
NA	TRBV13	TRBJ2-3	NA	CASSLEERRLWGTDTQYF	TGTGCCAGCAGCTTAGAGGAGCGGCGCCTCTGGGGCACAGATACGCAGTATTTT
NA	TRBV19	TRBJ1-1	NA	CASSSRSNTEAFF	TGTGCCAGTAGTTCTCGTTCGAACACTGAAGCTTTCTTT
TRBD1	TRBV6-5	TRBJ1-4	NA	CASRRQGASNEKLFF	TGTGCCAGCAGAAGACAGGGGGCGAGTAATGAAAAACTGTTTTTT
TRBD1	TRBV6-6	TRBJ1-1	NA	CASSLTGLNTEAFF	TGTGCCAGCAGTTTGACAGGGTTGAACACTGAAGCTTTCTTT
TRBD2	TRBV9	TRBJ2-1	NA	CASSVGGGGGGEQFF	TGTGCCAGCAGCGTAGGGGGCGGGGGGGGCGGTGAGCAGTTCTTC
TRBD2	TRBV12-5	TRBJ2-1	few	CASGLVLGAGGLHEQFF	TGTGCTAGTGGTTTGGTACTTGGGGCGGGAGGTCTACATGAGCAGTTCTTC
NA	TRBV18	TRBJ1-1	NA	CASSPPLGSEAFF	TGTGCCAGCTCACCACCTCTGGGGAGCGAAGCTTTCTTT
NA	TRBV29-1	TRBJ2-3	NA	CSVRPEKGSTDTQYF	TGCAGCGTTCGCCCGGAGAAGGGGAGCACAGATACGCAGTATTTT
TRBD1	TRBV19	TRBJ1-5	NA	CASSEYRGRGSNQPQHF	TGTGCCAGTAGTGAGTACAGGGGGAGAGGTAGCAATCAGCCCCAGCATTTT
TRBD1	TRBV5-1	TRBJ2-5	NA	CASSLGQGAETQYF	TGCGCCAGCAGCTTGGGACAGGGGGCAGAGACCCAGTACTTC
NA	TRBV29-1	TRBJ2-2	NA	CSVTNLGVSGELFF	TGCAGCGTTACTAATTTGGGAGTCTCCGGGGAGCTGTTTTTT
TRBD1	TRBV6-1	TRBJ1-6	many	CASRDREGSPLHF	TGTGCCAGCCGGGACAGGGAGGGCTCACCCCTCCACTTT
TRBD1	TRBV4-1	TRBJ1-5	NA	CASSPAPGQGIYSNQPQHF	TGCGCCAGCAGCCCAGCGCCGGGACAGGGGATTTATAGCAATCAGCCCCAGCATTTT
TRBD1	TRBV5-1	TRBJ2-1	NA	CASSTGQGRNEQFF	TGCGCCAGCAGCACGGGACAGGGGCGCAATGAGCAGTTCTTC
TRBD2	TRBV7-2	TRBJ2-1	NA	CASSLAASGGRNEQFF	TGTGCCAGCAGCTTAGCGGCTAGCGGGGGCCGCAATGAGCAGTTCTTC
NA	TRBV28	TRBJ1-5	once	CASRPTGSQPQHF	TGTGCCAGCAGGCCAACAGGGAGTCAGCCCCAGCATTTT
TRBD1	TRBV7-2	TRBJ1-5	NA	CASSLGGTGGRQPQHF	TGTGCCAGCAGCTTGGGGGGGACAGGGGGCCGTCAGCCCCAGCATTTT
NA	TRBV25-1	TRBJ1-2	NA	CASSKAGIAGYTF	TGTGCCAGCAGCAAAGCAGGGATCGCTGGCTACACCTTC
TRBD1	TRBV11-2	TRBJ2-2	NA	CASSSHFDRAGELFF	TGTGCCAGCAGCTCGCACTTTGACAGGGCCGGGGAGCTGTTTTTT
TRBD2	TRBV6-4	TRBJ2-2	NA	CASSLLAGSNTGELFF	TGTGCCAGCAGTCTTCTAGCGGGTTCGAACACCGGGGAGCTGTTTTTT
TRBD1	TRBV5-4	TRBJ1-2	once	CASSWDRGRWGYTF	TGTGCCAGCAGCTGGGACAGGGGGCGGTGGGGCTACACCTTC